This TCR beta chain was recovered during a study of blood T cell repertoires in COVID-19. Study-level background: Donors in the United States, Italy and Spain gave samples during acute or convalescent COVID-19. Nucleic acid was either cDNA or gDNA, and it came from T cells, B-cell-depleted T cells, or PBMCs.

Per the original methods: Scientists estimated how many nucleated cells there were by amplifying reference gene primers. The method was immunoSEQ multiplex PCR; TCRdb's version includes in-frame clones alone and lacks a portion of them. That table is the source of V, J and clone size, and D and trimming were worked out from the DNA. The table records roughly 160,000 clones, 86% of them present only once. The CDR3 has 14 amino acids. The germline CDR1 and CDR2 sequences are SGHTS and YDEGEE. J was trimmed by 6 bases and V by 2 bases; bases with no gene match: 4. The V and J genes are TRBV5-8 and TRBJ2-2; the match to TRBD1 covers 7 bases. The specimen was peripheral blood. This sequence was found in a man aged 50-60 years with active or convalescent COVID-19. This CDR3 reads CASSLQGFSGELFF. CDR3 bases: TGTGCCAGCAGCTTACAGGGGTTCTCCGGGGAGCTGTTTTTT.